These 12 T cell receptor beta chains were all obtained from the same sample, sequenced in a study of cytomegalovirus exposure and HLA in healthy donors. The PCR employed 60 Vbeta primers together with 13 Jbeta primers. Only in-frame clones appear in the TCRdb table, and some are missing; sequencing was by immunoSEQ multiplex PCR. In the table there are approximately 130,000 clones, around 85% of which are singletons. Sequences were obtained from PBMCs. These receptors all stem from a woman in her thirties in good health and CMV-seropositive.

V usage is TRBV5-6 and J usage is TRBJ2-5; TRBD2 matches at 8 bases. J gave up 2 bases and V 3 bases, and 12 bases lay outside the gene matches. CDR3 size: 17 residues. Germline V gives CDR1 SGHDT, CDR2 YYEEEE. The DNA for the CDR3 is TGTGCCAGCAGCTCTCTTTTTTGGGGCGGGGGGCAAGAGACCCAGTACTTC. It is translated as CASSSLFWGGGQETQYF.

This clone was detected once. This chain joins TRBV5-1 and TRBJ2-5; 10 bases match TRBD2. CDR3 length: 16 residues. Germline assignment: CDR1 SGHRS and CDR2 YFSETQ. The V and J ends lost 2 bases and 5 bases, in that order; junction bases with no gene match: 9. The CDR3: CASSLQAAGGLETQYF. The CDR3 region has the DNA TGCGCCAGCAGCTTACAAGCAGCGGGGGGGCTTGAGACCCAGTACTTC. Full variable domain (outside the CDR3, taken from reference TRBV5-1 and TRBJ2-5): KAGVTQTPRYLIKTRGQQVTLSCSPISGHRSVSWYQQTPGQGLQFLFEYFSETQRNKGNFPGRFSGRQFSNSRSEMNVSTLELGDSALYLCASSLQAAGGLETQYFGPGTRLLVL.

This clone was detected a few times. The rearrangement links TRBV2 to TRBJ1-2, with D uncertain. The CDR3 is 14 residues long. Germline loops: CDR1 SNHLY, CDR2 FYNNEI. The V end lost 4 bases, the J end lost 0 bases, and 9 bases lay between the germline ends. The DNA for the CDR3 is TGTGCCAGCAGTGTGGAGCCCACTAACTATGGCTACACCTTC. Its translation: CASSVEPTNYGYTF.

This clone was seen just once. The CDR3 reads CASSPGGVGSYEQYF. In nucleotides, the CDR3 is TGTGCCAGCTCACCTGGAGGCGTTGGCTCCTACGAGCAGTACTTC. V usage is TRBV18 and J usage is TRBJ2-7; D perhaps matches TRBD2 (5 bases). The CDR3 loop spans 15 amino acids. CDR1 and CDR2 (germline): KGHSH, LQKENI. Trimming pared 3 bases from V and 0 bases from J, leaving 12 bases between. Using reference TRBV18 and TRBJ2-7 for the parts outside the CDR3, the full variable domain is NAGVMQNPRHLVRRRGQEARLRCSPMKGHSHVYWYRQLPEEGLKFMVYLQKENIIDESGMPKERFSAEFPKEGPSILRIQQVVRGDSAAYFCASSPGGVGSYEQYFGPGTRLTVT.

The chain recombines TRBV2 with TRBJ2-3; 11 nucleotides match TRBD2. The CDR3 spans 14 residues. J gave up 6 bases and V 6 bases, and 5 bases lay outside the gene matches. CDR1 is SNHLY, CDR2 FYNNEI, per germline. CDR3 in amino acids: CASRGTSGQDTQYF. CDR3 nucleotides: TGTGCCAGCAGGGGGACTAGCGGTCAGGATACGCAGTATTTT. Complete variable domain (other parts from reference TRBV2 and TRBJ2-3): EPEVTQTPSHQVTQMGQEVILRCVPISNHLYFYWYRQILGQKVEFLVSFYNNEISEKSEIFDDQFSVERPDGSNFTLKIRSTKLEDSAMYFCASRGTSGQDTQYFGPGTRLTVL.

The chain employs TRBV28 and TRBJ1-2; possibly TRBD1 for D (5 bases). Germline CDR1 is MDHEN and CDR2 is SYDVKM. Between the trimmed V and J ends, which lost 6 bases and 7 bases, there was a span of 18 bases. The CDR3 is 14 residues long. For the CDR3, the DNA is TGTGCCAGCAGCTCCGAGGGGCGGGGAACTGGCTACACCTTC. Amino acids: CASSSEGRGTGYTF.

This clone was detected a few times. The chain couples TRBV28 to TRBJ2-7, with a possible D match to TRBD2 (5 bases). From germline, CDR1 is MDHEN and CDR2 SYDVKM. This CDR3 contains 15 residues. Trimming pared 6 bases from V and 6 bases from J, leaving 21 bases between. In DNA form, the CDR3 reads TGTGCCAGCAGGACTACCCCTCTCCAACGAGTCGAGCAGTACTTC. It translates to CASRTTPLQRVEQYF.

The chain couples TRBV18 to TRBJ2-3; the D gene is possibly TRBD2 (5 bases). The germline V and J ends were trimmed by 5 bases and 6 bases, with 12 bases remaining between them. CDR1 and CDR2 (germline): KGHSH, LQKENI. The CDR3 has 13 amino acids. CDR3: CASSTGSVDTQYF. The CDR3 DNA reads TGTGCCAGCTCAACGGGGTCAGTGGATACGCAGTATTTT.

This clone was counted a single time. The chain employs TRBV5-4 and TRBJ1-2, with D maybe TRBD1 (5 bases). With 4 bases removed from V and 8 bases from J, the gap between germline ends came to 24 bases. The CDR3 covers 16 residues. Germline CDR1 is SGHNT and CDR2 is YYREEE (reference sequence). The CDR3 region has the DNA TGTGCCAGCAGCCCACCGGAGGGACGGGACCGAGGAGGCTACACCTTC. Its translation is CASSPPEGRDRGGYTF.

The CDR3 loop reads CASSPTGIYGYTF. In nucleotides, the CDR3 is TGTGCCAGCAGTCCGACAGGGATCTATGGCTACACCTTC. The chain couples TRBV28 to TRBJ1-2; 7 bases agree with TRBD1. V lost 5 bases to trimming and J lost 4 bases; unmatched junction nucleotides: 4. The germline V gene has CDR1 MDHEN and CDR2 SYDVKM. The CDR3 has 13 residues.

The chain is built from TRBV29-1 and TRBJ2-1; possible D gene TRBD1, 5 bases. The CDR3 is 12 residues long. Per the germline V gene, CDR1 is SQVTM and CDR2 is ANQGSEA. The V end was cut by 7 bases, the J end by 7 bases, with 14 bases between. CDR3 amino acids: CSALTDFNEQFF. The CDR3 bases are TGCAGCGCTCTGACAGATTTTAATGAGCAGTTCTTC.

The rearrangement links TRBV30 to TRBJ1-2; D is ambiguous. V lost 1 base to trimming and J lost 5 bases, with 14 bases between them. CDR1 is GTSNPN and CDR2 is SVGIG in the germline V gene (reference sequence). There are 14 residues in the CDR3. The CDR3 bases are TGTGCCTGGAGTGAGGGCCCCCGAGGGTATGGCTACACCTTC. It encodes CAWSEGPRGYGYTF.